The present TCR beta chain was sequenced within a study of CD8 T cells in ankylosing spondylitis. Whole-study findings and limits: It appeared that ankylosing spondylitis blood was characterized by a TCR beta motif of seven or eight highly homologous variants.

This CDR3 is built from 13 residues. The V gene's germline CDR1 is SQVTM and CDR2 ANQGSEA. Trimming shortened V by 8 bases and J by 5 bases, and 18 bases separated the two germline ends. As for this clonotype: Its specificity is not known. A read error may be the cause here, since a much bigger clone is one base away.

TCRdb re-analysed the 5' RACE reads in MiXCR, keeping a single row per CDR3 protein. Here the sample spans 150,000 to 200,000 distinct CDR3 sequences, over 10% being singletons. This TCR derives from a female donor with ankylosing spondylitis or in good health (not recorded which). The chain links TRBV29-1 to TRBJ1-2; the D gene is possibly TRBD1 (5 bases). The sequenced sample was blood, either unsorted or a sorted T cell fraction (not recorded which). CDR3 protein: CSSWEGREYGYTF. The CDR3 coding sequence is TGCAGCTCTTGGGAGGGGCGCGAATATGGCTACACCTTC.